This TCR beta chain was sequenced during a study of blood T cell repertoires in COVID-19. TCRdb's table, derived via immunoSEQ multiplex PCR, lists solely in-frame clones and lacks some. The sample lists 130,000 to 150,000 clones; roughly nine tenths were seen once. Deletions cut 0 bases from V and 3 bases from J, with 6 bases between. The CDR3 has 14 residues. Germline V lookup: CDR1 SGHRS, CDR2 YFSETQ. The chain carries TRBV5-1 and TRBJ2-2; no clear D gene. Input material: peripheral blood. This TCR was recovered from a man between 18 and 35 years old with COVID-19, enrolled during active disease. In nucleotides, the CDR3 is TGCGCCAGCAGCTTGGAGCCCCACACCGGGGAGCTGTTTTTT. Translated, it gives CASSLEPHTGELFF.